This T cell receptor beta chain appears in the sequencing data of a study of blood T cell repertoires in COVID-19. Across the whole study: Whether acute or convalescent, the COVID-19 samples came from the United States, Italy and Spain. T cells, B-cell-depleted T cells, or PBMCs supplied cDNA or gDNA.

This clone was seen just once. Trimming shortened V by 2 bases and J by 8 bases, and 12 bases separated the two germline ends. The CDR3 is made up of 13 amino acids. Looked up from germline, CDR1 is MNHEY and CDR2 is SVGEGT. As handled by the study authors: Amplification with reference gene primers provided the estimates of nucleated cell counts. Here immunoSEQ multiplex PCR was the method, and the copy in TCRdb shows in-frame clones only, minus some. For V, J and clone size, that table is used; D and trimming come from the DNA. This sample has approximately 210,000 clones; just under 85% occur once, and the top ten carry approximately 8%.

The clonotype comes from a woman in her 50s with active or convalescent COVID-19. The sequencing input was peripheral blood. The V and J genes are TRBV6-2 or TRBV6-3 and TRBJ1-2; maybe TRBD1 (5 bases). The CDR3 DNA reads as TGTGCCAGCAGTTACCGGGACTCAGGAGGCTACACCTTC. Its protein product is CASSYRDSGGYTF.